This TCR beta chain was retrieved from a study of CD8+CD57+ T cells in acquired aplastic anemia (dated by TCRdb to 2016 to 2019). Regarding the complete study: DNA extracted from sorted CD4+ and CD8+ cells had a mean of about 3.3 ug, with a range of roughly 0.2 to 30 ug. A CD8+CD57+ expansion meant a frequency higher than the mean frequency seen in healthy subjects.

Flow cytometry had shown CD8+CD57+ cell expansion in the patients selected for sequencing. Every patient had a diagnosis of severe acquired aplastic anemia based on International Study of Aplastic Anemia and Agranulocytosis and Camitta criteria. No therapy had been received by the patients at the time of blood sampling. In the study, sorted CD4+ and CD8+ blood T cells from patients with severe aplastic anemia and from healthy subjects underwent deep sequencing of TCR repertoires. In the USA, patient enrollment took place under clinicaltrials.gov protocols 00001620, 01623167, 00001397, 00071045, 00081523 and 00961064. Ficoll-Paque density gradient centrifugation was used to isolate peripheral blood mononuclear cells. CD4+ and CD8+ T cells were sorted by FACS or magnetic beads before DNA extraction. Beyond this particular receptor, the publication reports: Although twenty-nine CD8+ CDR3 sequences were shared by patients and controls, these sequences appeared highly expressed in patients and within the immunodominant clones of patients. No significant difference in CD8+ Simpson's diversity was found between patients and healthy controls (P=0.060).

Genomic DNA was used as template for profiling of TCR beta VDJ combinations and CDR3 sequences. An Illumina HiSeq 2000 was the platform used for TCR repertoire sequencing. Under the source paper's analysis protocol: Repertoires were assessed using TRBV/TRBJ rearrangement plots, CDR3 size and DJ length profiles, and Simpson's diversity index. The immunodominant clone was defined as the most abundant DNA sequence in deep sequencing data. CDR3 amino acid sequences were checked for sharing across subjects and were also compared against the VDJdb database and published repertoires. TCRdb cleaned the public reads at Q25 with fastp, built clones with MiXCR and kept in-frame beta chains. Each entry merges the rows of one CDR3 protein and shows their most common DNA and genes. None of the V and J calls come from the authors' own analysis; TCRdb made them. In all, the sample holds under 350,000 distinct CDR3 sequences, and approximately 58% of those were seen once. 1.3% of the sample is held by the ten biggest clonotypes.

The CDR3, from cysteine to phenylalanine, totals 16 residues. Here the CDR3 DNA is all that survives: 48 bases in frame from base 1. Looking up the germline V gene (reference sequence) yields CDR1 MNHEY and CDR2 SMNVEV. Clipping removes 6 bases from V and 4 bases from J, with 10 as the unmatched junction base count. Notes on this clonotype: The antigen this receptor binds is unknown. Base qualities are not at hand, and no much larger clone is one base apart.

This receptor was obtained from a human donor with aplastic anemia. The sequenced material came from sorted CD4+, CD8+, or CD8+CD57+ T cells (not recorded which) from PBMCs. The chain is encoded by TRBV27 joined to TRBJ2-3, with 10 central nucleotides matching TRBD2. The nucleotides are TGTGCCAGCAGCGGAAACAGCGGGGGGGTCCCAGATACGCAGTATTTT. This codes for CASSGNSGGVPDTQYF.